This is a list of T cell receptor beta chains from one sample in a study of human T cells and chemical hapten exposure. One entry per CDR3 protein results from TCRdb running MiXCR on the 5' RACE reads. The sample includes 110,000 or so distinct CDR3 sequences, approximately 20% of them seen just once. These receptors were collected from a human donor in good health. The CDR3 runs from the conserved cysteine through the conserved F or W. D genes are given only for firm matches. Clone size is shown for a subset of rows, as once, few, many or a class of expanded clone.

V: TRBV28
size: .
D: .
J: TRBJ2-6
CDR3: CASSPSFYVLTF
DNA: TGTGCCAGCAGTCCCTCATTCTACGTCCTGACTTTC

V: TRBV11-2
size: .
D: .
J: TRBJ2-3
CDR3: CASSSDYTDTQYF
DNA: TGTGCCAGCAGCTCCGACTACACAGATACGCAGTATTTT

V: TRBV7-2
size: .
D: .
J: TRBJ2-4
CDR3: CASRLVSREAKNIQYF
DNA: TGTGCCAGCCGCTTAGTCTCCAGGGAGGCCAAAAACATTCAGTACTTC

V: TRBV6-6
size: .
D: TRBD1
J: TRBJ1-1
CDR3: CASRTEDRGRTEAFF
DNA: TGTGCCAGCAGGACCGAGGACAGGGGAAGAACTGAAGCTTTCTTT

V: TRBV7-8
size: few
D: .
J: TRBJ2-4
CDR3: CASSLLTEERYF
DNA: TGTGCCAGCAGCTTACTGACGGAAGAGCGGTACTTC

V: TRBV6-2/TRBV6-3
size: .
D: .
J: TRBJ2-7
CDR3: CASGRPGTKAYEQYF
DNA: TGTGCCAGCGGCCGCCCCGGGACGAAAGCTTACGAGCAGTACTTC

V: TRBV7-6
size: .
D: .
J: TRBJ2-3
CDR3: CASSPRDWSTDTQYF
DNA: TGTGCCAGCAGCCCCCGGGACTGGAGCACAGATACGCAGTATTTT

V: TRBV3-1
size: few
D: TRBD2
J: TRBJ2-3
CDR3: CASSRGTSGTSTDTQYF
DNA: TGTGCCAGCAGCCGGGGGACTAGCGGGACATCCACAGATACGCAGTATTTT

V: TRBV20-1
size: .
D: TRBD2
J: TRBJ2-3
CDR3: CSAPTLAATDTQYF
DNA: TGCAGTGCCCCGACACTAGCGGCCACAGATACGCAGTATTTT

V: TRBV11-2
size: few
D: .
J: TRBJ2-2
CDR3: CASSWPVNTGELFF
DNA: TGTGCCAGCAGCTGGCCCGTGAACACCGGGGAGCTGTTTTTT

V: TRBV23-1
size: .
D: .
J: TRBJ2-3
CDR3: CASSQSRTPNTQYF
DNA: TGCGCCAGCAGTCAATCACGGACTCCAAATACGCAGTATTTT

V: TRBV4-1
size: .
D: .
J: TRBJ1-2
CDR3: CASSRAGPDGYTF
DNA: TGCGCCAGCAGCCGCGCGGGTCCGGATGGCTACACCTTC

V: TRBV4-2
size: .
D: TRBD1
J: TRBJ1-1
CDR3: CASSPQGAAGDEAFF
DNA: TGTGCCAGCAGCCCCCAGGGGGCAGCAGGGGATGAAGCTTTCTTT

V: TRBV28
size: .
D: TRBD1
J: TRBJ1-2
CDR3: CASSPRGRGYGYTF
DNA: TGTGCCAGCAGTCCGAGGGGGCGCGGCTATGGCTACACCTTC

V: TRBV7-2
size: .
D: TRBD1
J: TRBJ2-7
CDR3: CASSPGGTGPYEQYF
DNA: TGTGCCAGCAGCCCCGGAGGGACAGGGCCCTACGAGCAGTACTTC

V: TRBV19
size: few
D: .
J: TRBJ2-3
CDR3: CASSIEVSGDTQYF
DNA: TGTGCCAGTAGTATAGAAGTAAGCGGCGATACGCAGTATTTT

V: TRBV5-1
size: .
D: .
J: TRBJ1-6
CDR3: CASRSEINSPLHF
DNA: TGCGCCAGCAGAAGTGAAATTAATTCACCCCTCCACTTT

V: TRBV7-9
size: .
D: TRBD1
J: TRBJ1-5
CDR3: CASSLDRLGQGNQPQHF
DNA: TGTGCCAGCAGCTTAGATAGACTGGGACAGGGAAATCAGCCCCAGCATTTT

V: TRBV6-1
size: .
D: .
J: TRBJ2-1
CDR3: CASSEVSATVGQFF
DNA: TGTGCCAGCAGTGAAGTGAGTGCAACGGTAGGGCAGTTCTTC

V: TRBV27
size: few
D: .
J: TRBJ2-7
CDR3: CASSLSRDTHEQYF
DNA: TGTGCCAGCAGTTTGTCCCGGGACACCCACGAGCAGTACTTC

V: TRBV20-1
size: few
D: TRBD2
J: TRBJ2-7
CDR3: CSASVAGGPFHEQYF
DNA: TGCAGTGCTAGTGTTGCGGGAGGGCCATTCCACGAGCAGTACTTC

V: TRBV5-1
size: few
D: .
J: TRBJ1-1
CDR3: CASSTTWTTEGAFF
DNA: TGCGCCAGCAGCACCACCTGGACAACGGAGGGGGCTTTCTTT

V: TRBV5-6
size: .
D: .
J: TRBJ2-2
CDR3: CASSLAQQGNTGELFF
DNA: TGTGCCAGCAGCTTGGCCCAGCAGGGGAACACCGGGGAGCTGTTTTTT

V: TRBV11-1
size: few
D: TRBD2
J: TRBJ2-1
CDR3: CASSPIGLAVNEQFF
DNA: TGTGCCAGCAGTCCTATTGGACTAGCGGTGAATGAGCAGTTCTTC

V: TRBV6-2/TRBV6-3
size: .
D: TRBD2
J: TRBJ2-7
CDR3: CASSFRLAAYEQYF
DNA: TGTGCCAGCAGTTTCCGACTAGCGGCCTACGAGCAGTACTTC

V: TRBV29-1
size: .
D: .
J: TRBJ2-5
CDR3: CSVAVPPQETQYF
DNA: TGCAGCGTTGCAGTCCCCCCCCAAGAGACCCAGTACTTC

V: TRBV18
size: many
D: .
J: TRBJ2-1
CDR3: CASSPGGNEQFF
DNA: TGTGCCAGCTCACCAGGGGGGAATGAGCAGTTCTTC

V: TRBV29-1
size: .
D: TRBD1
J: TRBJ2-2
CDR3: CSVAGQGNTGELFF
DNA: TGCAGCGTCGCGGGACAGGGGAACACCGGGGAGCTGTTTTTT

V: TRBV10-3
size: few
D: TRBD2
J: TRBJ2-1
CDR3: CAISDPGLAPSNEQFF
DNA: TGTGCCATCAGTGATCCGGGACTAGCGCCGTCCAATGAGCAGTTCTTC

V: TRBV18
size: .
D: TRBD1
J: TRBJ2-2
CDR3: CASSTRQGNTGELFF
DNA: TGTGCCAGCTCAACCAGACAGGGAAACACCGGGGAGCTGTTTTTT

V: TRBV20-1
size: few
D: .
J: TRBJ2-7
CDR3: CSARDSPWEQYF
DNA: TGCAGTGCTAGAGACAGCCCCTGGGAGCAGTACTTC

V: TRBV12-3/TRBV12-4
size: .
D: .
J: TRBJ1-2
CDR3: CASSGANGVGYTF
DNA: TGTGCCAGCAGCGGGGCTAACGGGGTAGGCTACACCTTC

V: TRBV29-1
size: few
D: TRBD1
J: TRBJ1-2
CDR3: CSVEGQGNYGYTF
DNA: TGCAGCGTTGAGGGACAGGGAAATTATGGCTACACCTTC

V: TRBV28
size: .
D: .
J: TRBJ2-5
CDR3: CASSFSAGAPETQYF
DNA: TGTGCCAGCAGTTTTTCGGCCGGGGCCCCGGAGACCCAGTACTTC

V: TRBV12-3/TRBV12-4
size: .
D: TRBD2
J: TRBJ2-1
CDR3: CASSPRGSGSREQFF
DNA: TGTGCCAGCAGCCCCCGGGGGAGCGGGAGCAGGGAGCAGTTCTTC

V: TRBV12-3/TRBV12-4
size: .
D: TRBD2
J: TRBJ2-1
CDR3: CASSSKTSGSINEQFF
DNA: TGTGCCAGCAGTTCGAAGACTAGCGGGAGTATCAATGAGCAGTTCTTC

V: TRBV28
size: .
D: .
J: TRBJ1-2
CDR3: CASNGKNYGYTF
DNA: TGTGCCAGCAACGGGAAAAACTATGGCTACACCTTC

V: TRBV12-3/TRBV12-4
size: few
D: .
J: TRBJ2-3
CDR3: CASSLPGTQYF
DNA: TGTGCCAGCAGTTTACCGGGTACGCAGTATTTT

V: TRBV6-4
size: .
D: TRBD1
J: TRBJ2-1
CDR3: CASSDSGTGQNEQFF
DNA: TGTGCCAGCAGTGACTCCGGGACAGGGCAGAATGAGCAGTTCTTC

V: TRBV25-1
size: many
D: TRBD2
J: TRBJ2-5
CDR3: CASSDPTSGPGTQYF
DNA: TGTGCCAGCAGTGATCCAACTAGCGGGCCGGGAACCCAGTACTTC

V: TRBV11-1
size: few
D: TRBD2
J: TRBJ2-3
CDR3: CASSLAAGPTDTQYF
DNA: TGTGCCAGCAGCTTAGCAGCGGGACCCACAGATACGCAGTATTTT

V: TRBV28
size: few
D: TRBD2
J: TRBJ2-1
CDR3: CASSGGTSGRGRHEQFF
DNA: TGTGCCAGCAGTGGGGGGACTAGCGGAAGGGGACGGCATGAGCAGTTCTTC

V: TRBV5-6
size: few
D: TRBD1
J: TRBJ1-6
CDR3: CASSSFGTGHMTLHF
DNA: TGTGCCAGCAGCTCTTTCGGGACAGGGCACATGACCCTCCACTTT

V: TRBV6-4
size: .
D: .
J: TRBJ2-2
CDR3: CASSPGATTGELFF
DNA: TGTGCCAGCAGTCCCGGGGCTACCACCGGGGAGCTGTTTTTT